A single sample is the source of the 25 T cell receptor beta chains below, sequenced in a study of blood T cell repertoires in COVID-19. Some clones are missing from TCRdb's copy, which holds only in-frame ones; the method was immunoSEQ multiplex PCR. The sample has approximately 290,000 clones; approximately 90% are singletons. Sequenced material: peripheral blood. These receptors were obtained from a man between 18 and 35 years old with active or convalescent COVID-19.

This rearrangement joins TRBV11-3 to TRBJ2-7; 8 bases map to TRBD1. Looked up from germline, CDR1 is SGHNT and CDR2 is YENEEA. This CDR3 region has 15 residues. The trim removed 5 bases at V and 2 bases at J, leaving 8 bases unmatched. For the CDR3, the DNA is TGTGCCAGCAGCCAGGGGGCGGCCGAAACCTACGAGCAGTACTTC. Translation gives CASSQGAAETYEQYF.

The chain combines TRBV27 with TRBJ1-4; 7 bases line up with TRBD1. The V gene's germline CDR1 is MNHEY and CDR2 SMNVEV (reference sequence). The CDR3 extends over 14 amino acids. The J segment lost 3 bases and the V segment lost 7 bases, leaving 5 bases of the junction unmatched. The CDR3 DNA sequence: TGTGCCAGCACCACAGGGGTGGCTAATGAAAAACTGTTTTTT. Protein product: CASTTGVANEKLFF.

This sequence joins TRBV6-2 or TRBV6-3 and TRBJ1-5; 7 bases agree with TRBD1. V lost 6 bases and J lost 3; bases outside the gene matches: 5. Germline-derived CDR1 and CDR2 are MNHEY and SVGEGT. The CDR3 runs 14 residues. The CDR3 DNA follows: TGTGCCAGCAGCCATGGACAGGTCAATCAGCCCCAGCATTTT. Protein product: CASSHGQVNQPQHF.

The chain has TRBV7-9 and TRBJ1-2, with D maybe TRBD1 (5 bases). CDR3 size: 13 residues. Germline values: CDR1 SEHNR, CDR2 FQNEAQ (reference sequence). Trimming stripped 4 bases from V and 7 bases from J, with 13 bases between. The DNA of the CDR3 is TGTGCCAGCAGCTACGGGACTGACGGTGGCTACACCTTC. Protein sequence: CASSYGTDGGYTF.

The chain's CDR3 is CASSLKQGYGYTF. The CDR3 DNA reads TGTGCCAGCAGCTTAAAACAGGGGTATGGCTACACCTTC. V is TRBV7-8 and J is TRBJ1-2, with 7 nucleotides matching TRBD1. Looked up from germline, CDR1 is SGHVS and CDR2 is FQNEAQ. V lost 2 bases and J lost 5; bases outside the gene matches: 2. The CDR3 covers 13 residues.

Here the CDR3 DNA reads TGTGCCAGCAGTTTAAGGGGAGGGTCCTACGAGCAGTACTTC. Translated, it gives CASSLRGGSYEQYF. This rearrangement joins TRBV28 to TRBJ2-7; 7 bases align to TRBD2. The ends lost 2 bases at V and 1 base at J; junction bases unmatched: 2. Germline V gene data show CDR1 as MDHEN and CDR2 as SYDVKM. The CDR3 length is 14 residues.

The chain links TRBV23-1 to TRBJ2-7; D unresolved. TRBV23-1 has ORF status, its function being uncertain. The CDR3 totals 12 residues. V lost 8 bases, J lost 6 bases, and 14 bases lay in between. CDR3 DNA: TGCGCCAGCTGGTATCCTTCGGGCGAGCAGTACTTC. Protein sequence: CASWYPSGEQYF.

This chain connects TRBV5-1 to TRBJ2-1, with 9 positions matching TRBD1. The V gene end was trimmed by 4 bases and the J gene end by 9 bases; junction bases not matched to a gene: 14. From germline, CDR1 is SGHRS and CDR2 YFSETQ. The CDR3 spans 16 residues. The CDR3 spells CASSAGTGKGVSEQFF. The CDR3 nucleotides read TGCGCCAGCAGCGCAGGGACAGGGAAGGGGGTGAGTGAGCAGTTCTTC.

The chain links TRBV19 to TRBJ1-5; TRBD1 matches 7 bases. Per germline, CDR1 LNHDA and CDR2 SQIVND (reference sequence). Trimming at V came to 5 bases and at J to 7 bases, leaving 5 bases not matched to a gene. The CDR3 spans 13 residues. Here the CDR3 reads CASSGIRGQPQHF. The CDR3 nucleotides read TGTGCCAGTAGTGGGATCAGGGGGCAGCCCCAGCATTTT. The whole variable domain, filled in from reference TRBV19 and TRBJ1-5, reads DGGITQSPKYLFRKEGQNVTLSCEQNLNHDAMYWYRQDPGQGLRLIYYSQIVNDFQKGDIAEGYSVSREKKESFPLTVTSAQKNPTAFYLCASSGIRGQPQHFGDGTRLSIL.

V usage is TRBV7-8 and J usage is TRBJ2-1, with unresolved D. There are 17 residues in the CDR3. Trimming removed 2 bases at V and 4 bases at J, with 18 bases between. Germline CDR1 and CDR2: SGHVS and FQNEAQ. The CDR3 sequence is CASSLRPFEKSYNEQFF. The CDR3 coding sequence is TGTGCCAGCAGCTTACGTCCGTTTGAGAAATCATACAATGAGCAGTTCTTC.

The rearrangement uses TRBV3-1 (or the pseudogene TRBV3-2) and TRBJ2-2, with 9 bases matching TRBD1. J lost 6 bases, V lost 5 bases, and 7 bases had no gene match. Per the germline V gene, CDR1 is LGHDT and CDR2 is YNNKEL (reference sequence). There are 15 residues in the CDR3. The CDR3 spells CASSKAGTGSGELFF. The CDR3 coding sequence is TGTGCCAGCAGCAAAGCCGGGACAGGGTCCGGGGAGCTGTTTTTT.

The J gene is TRBJ2-6, the V gene TRBV28, with TRBD1 matching 10 bases. The V and J ends lost 8 bases and 0 bases, in that order; junction bases with no gene match: 7. Germline values: CDR1 MDHEN, CDR2 SYDVKM. CDR3 length: 17 amino acids. The CDR3 DNA is TGTGCCAGCCTCGACAGGGGGCCCATCTCTGGGGCCAACGTCCTGACTTTC. It specifies CASLDRGPISGANVLTF.

The rearrangement links TRBV3-1 (or the pseudogene TRBV3-2) to TRBJ2-1, with 8 bases fitting TRBD1. The CDR3 sequence is 17 residues long. Per germline, CDR1 LGHDT and CDR2 YNNKEL (reference sequence). V was pared by 3 bases and J by 4 bases, with 11 bases of the junction left unmatched. The CDR3 spells CASSQQTMTGVYNEQFF. The CDR3 nucleotides are TGTGCCAGCAGCCAGCAAACGATGACAGGGGTATACAATGAGCAGTTCTTC.

This clone has only a few counts. V gene TRBV25-1 combines with J gene TRBJ1-1; D is perhaps TRBD1 (6 bases). The germline gives CDR1 MGHDK, CDR2 SYGVNS. CDR3 length equals 15 residues. The V end was cut by 4 bases, the J end by 2 bases, with 14 bases between. The chain's CDR3 is CASSGVGGLNTEAFF. The CDR3 bases are TGTGCCAGCAGTGGTGTGGGGGGGCTAAACACTGAAGCTTTCTTT.

The CDR3, as DNA: TGTGCCAGCAGGGCTCGATTGGACAGCTCTGGAAACACCATATATTTT. Protein: CASRARLDSSGNTIYF. The genes are TRBV7-9 and TRBJ1-3; a weak D match, TRBD1 (6 bases). The germline CDR1 and CDR2 sequences are SEHNR and FQNEAQ (reference sequence). This CDR3 contains 16 residues. Between the trimmed V and J ends, which lost 6 bases and 0 bases, there was a span of 15 bases.

At least ten counts were recorded for this clone. The chain links TRBV6-5 to TRBJ2-1; possible D gene TRBD1, 6 bases. The CDR3 is 15 amino acids. From germline, CDR1 is MNHEY and CDR2 SVGAGI. V was trimmed by 2 bases and J by 9 bases, leaving 17 bases between them. The CDR3 region has the DNA TGTGCCAGCAGTTACGGGGCAGGGGAAGTCGGTGAGCAGTTCTTC. Its protein is CASSYGAGEVGEQFF.

The chain uses TRBV27 and TRBJ2-1; 7 nucleotides align to TRBD2. CDR1 is MNHEY, CDR2 SMNVEV, per germline (reference sequence). This CDR3 is built from 17 residues. J gave up 5 bases and V 6 bases, and 16 bases lay outside the gene matches. CDR3 protein: CASSHKGMGLADNEQFF. The CDR3 bases are TGTGCCAGCAGCCATAAAGGGATGGGGCTAGCGGACAATGAGCAGTTCTTC.

CDR3 in DNA: TGTGCCAGCAGCTTCGGCCTAGCGGGGGGGCCCCTAATCTATGAGCAGTTCTTC. It translates to CASSFGLAGGPLIYEQFF. J is TRBJ2-1 and V is TRBV11-2, with 12 bases that match TRBD2. Germline-derived CDR1 and CDR2 are SGHAT and FQNNGV. The CDR3 runs 18 residues. The V and J ends lost 3 bases and 8 bases, in that order; junction bases with no gene match: 14.

The V call is TRBV3-1 (or the pseudogene TRBV3-2), the J call TRBJ2-5; 10 bases map to TRBD1. This CDR3 spans 14 amino acids. V gave up 1 base and J gave up 4 bases; unmatched junction bases: 0. The V gene's germline CDR1 is LGHDT and CDR2 YNNKEL (reference sequence). CDR3 sequence reads: CASSQGDRGETQYF. CDR3 sequence (DNA): TGTGCCAGCAGCCAAGGGGACAGGGGAGAGACCCAGTACTTC.

J is TRBJ2-1 and V is TRBV3-1 (or the pseudogene TRBV3-2); D is unclear. Trimming cost V 1 base and J 6 bases, with 16 bases left between them. Germline CDR1 LGHDT, CDR2 YNNKEL (reference sequence). This CDR3 spans 16 amino acids. The chain's CDR3 is CASSQVPLPGRNEQFF. CDR3 coding DNA: TGTGCCAGCAGCCAAGTACCACTCCCCGGTCGCAATGAGCAGTTCTTC.

The rearrangement uses TRBV6-5 and TRBJ2-7; 7 bases map to TRBD1. V lost 4 bases and J lost 4; bases outside the gene matches: 7. Looked up from germline, CDR1 is MNHEY and CDR2 is SVGAGI. The CDR3 has 14 amino acids. The CDR3 sequence is CASSSDRAPYEQYF. CDR3 bases: TGTGCCAGCAGTTCCGACAGGGCCCCGTACGAGCAGTACTTC.

The chain's CDR3 is CASSDIMWEQFF. Here the CDR3 DNA reads TGTGCCAGCTCGGACATAATGTGGGAGCAGTTCTTC. The chain has TRBV25-1 and TRBJ2-1, with D perhaps TRBD1 (5 bases). Germline CDR1 reads MGHDK; CDR2 reads SYGVNS. V was cut by 8 bases and J by 10 bases, with 15 bases left in between. The CDR3 covers 12 residues.

The chain links TRBV4-3 to TRBJ2-7; 7 bases fit TRBD1. CDR3 length: 15 amino acids. Germline V gives CDR1 LGHNA, CDR2 YSLEER. With V trimmed by 0 bases and J by 5 bases, 7 bases remained unmatched. CDR3 DNA: TGCGCCAGCAGCCAAGATTTGGCGACAGGGAACGAGCAGTACTTC. This sequence encodes CASSQDLATGNEQYF.

V gene TRBV11-2 combines with J gene TRBJ2-7; TRBD1 is a possible D gene (6 bases). Trimming left V 5 bases short and J 3 bases short, with 14 bases between. Germline-derived CDR1 and CDR2 are SGHAT and FQNNGV. This CDR3 spans 14 amino acids. This chain's CDR3 is CASSVHQGSYEQYF. CDR3 sequence (DNA): TGTGCCAGCAGCGTCCACCAGGGGAGCTACGAGCAGTACTTC.

This rearrangement joins TRBV19 to TRBJ1-3, with a weak D call TRBD1 (5 bases). The length of the CDR3 is 16 residues. Trimming pared 7 bases from V and 5 bases from J, leaving 21 bases between. In germline, CDR1 is LNHDA, CDR2 SQIVND (reference sequence). Written as DNA, the CDR3 is TGTGCCAGTACCAGGATCGGGGGGGGTTCCAGAAACACCATATATTTT. Translating gives CASTRIGGGSRNTIYF.